Below, 13 T cell receptor beta chains from the same sample are listed, as sequenced in a study of T cells in Graves' hyperthyroidism and ophthalmopathy. Researchers took RNA transcripts and amplified the TCR beta CDR3 regions from them. Carried out on the TCR CDR3, a first-round RT-PCR used the HTBI primer set. From the multiplex PCR reads, TCRdb called clonotypes with MiXCR, one entry per CDR3 protein. Of a few hundred thousand distinct CDR3 sequences detected, approximately 20% appear once; the ten largest clones hold around 3.4%. The specimen sequenced was blood. The receptor set was obtained from a woman aged 18-29 years with Graves' hyperthyroidism.

This clonotype was recorded at least ten times. The CDR3 sequence is CSVITGQTGELFF. For the CDR3, the DNA is TGCAGCGTAATTACCGGACAGACCGGGGAGCTGTTTTTT. The rearrangement joins TRBV29-1 to TRBJ2-2; D perhaps matches TRBD1 (6 bases). Germline CDR1 and CDR2: SQVTM and ANQGSEA. The CDR3 contains 13 residues. V lost 6 bases to trimming and J lost 5 bases, with 13 bases between them.

The genes are TRBV6-1 and TRBJ2-5, with D perhaps given as TRBD1 or TRBD2 (6 bases each). Trimming shortened V by 7 bases and J by 5 bases, and 14 bases separated the two germline ends. CDR3 size: 13 residues. The V gene's germline CDR1 is MNHNS and CDR2 SASEGT. The CDR3, as DNA: TGTGCCAGCACCTCTGGGGGGCCGGAGACCCAGTACTTC. Encoded protein: CASTSGGPETQYF.

In this sample, this clonotype turned up many times. This sequence joins TRBV11-2 and TRBJ2-7; D may be TRBD1 (6 bases). The CDR3 sequence is 13 residues long. Germline V gives CDR1 SGHAT, CDR2 FQNNGV. V lost 4 bases and J lost 7, with 14 bases in between. The chain's CDR3 is CASSSFGGGEQYF. CDR3 coding DNA: TGTGCCAGCAGCTCCTTTGGGGGCGGGGAGCAGTACTTC. Full variable domain (remainder filled in from reference TRBV11-2 and TRBJ2-7): EAGVAQSPRYKIIEKRQSVAFWCNPISGHATLYWYQQILGQGPKLLIQFQNNGVVDDSQLPKDRFSAERLKGVDSTLKIQPAKLEDSAVYLCASSSFGGGEQYFGPGTRLTVT.

This clonotype has at least ten counts. The CDR3 loop reads CATSDSTSLREETQYF. The CDR3 DNA reads as TGTGCCACCAGTGATTCAACGTCTCTACGGGAAGAGACCCAGTACTTC. The chain recombines TRBV24-1 with TRBJ2-5; no firm D call. Looked up from germline, CDR1 is KGHDR and CDR2 is SFDVKD. V was clipped by 2 bases and J by 3 bases, with 15 bases between them. The CDR3 consists of 16 residues.

About this clonotype: Given the absence of the conserved phenylalanine or tryptophan at the CDR3 end, a read error is likely. The DNA is left out, because the CDR3 cannot be placed on it with certainty; the CDR3 is given as TCRdb lists it. V is TRBV6-1 and J is TRBJ1-1. Germline V gene sequence: CDR1 MNHNS, CDR2 SASEGT. Inclusive of both ends, the CDR3 amounts to 14 amino acids. CDR3 sequence: CASSESGGGTEACV.

The chain joins TRBV10-3 to TRBJ2-7, with a tentative D call TRBD2 (5 bases). The CDR3 is made up of 13 amino acids. V was clipped by 4 bases and J by 1 base, with 8 bases between them. Per the germline V gene, CDR1 is ENHRY and CDR2 is SYGVKD. The CDR3 region is CAISGRESYEQYF. DNA for the CDR3: TGTGCCATCAGTGGTAGGGAGTCCTACGAGCAGTACTTC.

This clonotype has ten or more counts. The chain is built from TRBV9 and TRBJ2-5, with TRBD1 identical over 7 bases. Per the germline V gene, CDR1 is SGDLS and CDR2 is YYNGEE. The CDR3 runs to 15 residues. V shed 0 bases, J shed 3 bases, and the junction held 5 bases outside the gene matches. CDR3 sequence (DNA): TGTGCCAGCAGCGTAGGACAGGGCGCGGAAGAGACCCAGTACTTC. Protein: CASSVGQGAEETQYF.

This clonotype was seen ten or more times. The gene calls are TRBV6-5 and TRBJ2-7; 7 bases line up with TRBD1. Unmatched junction bases numbered 4, after V lost 1 base and J lost 1 base. This CDR3 has 15 residues. CDR1 is MNHEY, CDR2 SVGAGI, per germline. CDR3 region: CASSYFRDRSYEQYF. For the CDR3, the DNA is TGTGCCAGCAGTTACTTCCGGGACAGATCCTACGAGCAGTACTTC.

Many counts were recorded for this clonotype. The chain joins TRBV2 to TRBJ2-6; 10 nucleotides agree with TRBD1. This CDR3 is 15 amino acids long. Germline V gene sequence: CDR1 SNHLY, CDR2 FYNNEI. V shed 7 bases, J shed 3 bases, and the junction held 3 bases outside the gene matches. DNA of the CDR3: TGTGCCAGCAAGACAGGGGGCCGTGGGGCCAACGTCCTGACTTTC. Translation gives CASKTGGRGANVLTF.

Ten or more counts support this clonotype. This sequence joins TRBV12-5 and TRBJ2-5; D is uncertain. CDR3 size: 14 residues. Germline-derived CDR1 and CDR2 are LGHNT and FRNRAP. V lost 7 bases to trimming and J lost 1 base, with 13 bases between them. The CDR3 sequence is CASAFSTTQETQYF. Here the CDR3 DNA reads TGTGCTAGTGCCTTCTCGACCACCCAAGAGACCCAGTACTTC.

This clonotype was counted at least ten times. This chain links TRBV20-1 with TRBJ2-7, with D tentatively TRBD1 or TRBD2 (6 bases each). This CDR3 is built from 13 residues. Germline CDR1 is DFQATT and CDR2 is SNEGSKA (reference sequence). The germline V and J ends were trimmed by 3 bases and 4 bases, with 13 bases remaining between them. The CDR3 here is CSARVGGSYEQYF. The CDR3 DNA reads TGCAGTGCTAGGGTGGGGGGCTCGTACGAGCAGTACTTC.

This clonotype has at least ten counts. The chain has TRBV2 and TRBJ1-3; D remains unclear. V was cut by 2 bases and J by 4 bases, with 3 bases left in between. The CDR3 covers 12 residues. Per the germline V gene, CDR1 is SNHLY and CDR2 is FYNNEI. The DNA of the CDR3 is TGTGCCAGCAGTGAAACCGGAAACACCATATATTTT. Translated, it gives CASSETGNTIYF.

In its sample, this clonotype was seen many times. The rearrangement joins TRBV12-3 or TRBV12-4 to TRBJ2-4, with no clear D. The CDR3 is 15 amino acids. Trimming left V 5 bases short and J 0 bases short, with 11 bases between. The CDR3: CASSRGRVAKNIQYF. Here the CDR3 DNA reads TGTGCCAGCAGTCGCGGCCGAGTAGCCAAAAACATTCAGTACTTC.